This T cell receptor beta chain comes out of a study of Tregs in tolerant kidney transplant recipients (dated by TCRdb to between 2017 and 2020). Context from the whole study: TCRbeta sequencing was used in the study to identify donor-specific regulatory T cells before combined kidney and bone marrow transplantation, and the identified cells were then tracked after transplant. TCRbeta repertoire sequencing was used in a few healthy controls to compare several ways of expanding Tregs specific for an allogeneic donor.

Overall study outcomes, separate from this receptor: Biological reproducibility was not directly assessed, although technical replication error appeared to be minimal. Because only a small number of patients were included, the study had limitations, and the results will need to be validated in larger populations as well as under other immunosuppression protocols. Expanding Tregs with activated donor B cells appeared to identify the most biologically relevant and donor-specific TCRbeta repertoire.

For TCRbeta CDR3 sequencing, genomic DNA from the sorted cells was extracted using the QIAGEN DNeasy Blood and Tissue Kit. High-throughput TCRbeta CDR3 sequencing, including PCR amplification with bias correction and internal controls, was performed commercially through immunoSEQ. In the source study's methods: Unique productive TCRbeta sequences were defined by CDR3 nucleotide sequence when primers matched and otherwise by CDR3 amino acid sequence together with Vbeta and Jbeta genes. Sorting error was corrected by removing sequences shared between sorted populations at a frequency ratio of 2:1 or less, and the remaining shared sequences were assigned to the higher population. Sequences were defined as donor-reactive when expanded at least 5-fold in CFSE-low cells versus unstimulated cells and present at a frequency of at least 0.01% in CFSE-low cells. Repertoire divergence was quantified by Jensen-Shannon divergence using the top 100 TCRbeta sequences ranked by frequency. For samples with multiple sequencing runs, sorting error was corrected separately for each run before the runs were pooled. TCRdb carries this immuneACCESS record with in-frame sequences only. Its versions omit some clonotypes, under half of them owing to an unresolved V gene in the studies checked, with the rest unexplained. The DNA gave D and trimming, while V, J and clone size come from that table. This sample lists roughly 120,000 clones; about 90% were detected once. Approximately 0.59% of the sample lies in the top ten.

Turning to this clone: Its antigen remains unidentified. Within one base of it there is no much larger clone, and no base qualities were kept.

Unstimulated Tregs (CD4+CD25+CD127-), CD4+ non-Tregs (CD4+CD25-), CD4 and CD8 cells were FACS-sorted from thawed PBMCs. Healthy control blood was obtained either as purchased buffy coats or from healthy volunteers. Healthy control blood was processed by Ficoll density gradient to PBMCs and cryopreserved; patient PBMCs were collected before and after transplant. V is reduced by 6 bases and J by 6 bases, leaving a spacing of 9 bases between them. Based on the germline V gene, the CDR1 and CDR2 sequences are MGHRA and YSYEKL. From the cysteine through the phenylalanine, the CDR3 covers 11 amino acids. CDR3 DNA is the only sequence kept; it has 33 bases, read in frame from the first base.

The TCR originated in a human donor in good health. The sequenced material came from CD4+ T cells from blood. Here the chain combines TRBV4-1 and TRBJ2-7; the D gene is unclear. The DNA sequence is TGCGCCAGCAGTGAGAGGCGCGAGCAGTACTTC. Its translation is CASSERREQYF.